This T cell receptor beta chain derives from a study of T cell changes during pregnancy in multiple sclerosis. Data came from immunoSEQ multiplex PCR; TCRdb stores just in-frame clones and leaves some out. The sample lists about 84,000 clones, 90% to 95% seen once, with about 0.99% in the top ten. V gave up 2 bases and J gave up 3 bases, with 11 bases separating them. Germline V CDR1 and CDR2: SGHTA, FQGNSA. CDR3 length equals 15 residues. V and J are TRBV7-2 and TRBJ1-5, with a weak D call TRBD1 (6 bases). Sequences were derived from peripheral blood, sampled in the second trimester of pregnancy. The sequence came from a female donor in good health, enrolled as a control in a pregnancy study. In DNA, the CDR3 is TGTGCCAGCAGCTTATCAGGGGCCTCCAATCAGCCCCAGCATTTT. Encoded protein: CASSLSGASNQPQHF.